This is a list of T cell receptor beta chains from one sample in a study of CD8 T cells in ankylosing spondylitis. TCRdb ran MiXCR on the 5' RACE reads and lists one entry per CDR3 protein. The sample holds approximately 350,000 distinct CDR3 sequences, approximately 14% seen once. The specimen sequenced was blood, either unsorted or a sorted T cell fraction (not recorded which). Source of these receptors: a male donor with ankylosing spondylitis or in good health (not recorded which). CDR3s include the opening cysteine and the closing phenylalanine or tryptophan. The order of the fields is V gene, clone size, CDR3 length, CDR3 protein. The size of a clone is reported for some rows only, either as once, few or many, or as a class for expanded clones.

TRBV6-1 - 15 CASTRTGAGSYEQYF
TRBV20-1 - 11 CSARSWNEQFF
TRBV29-1 few 12 CSGGQENYGYTF
TRBV11-3 few 15 CASSPGPSRTDTQYF
TRBV24-1 many 14 CATSDPGAYNEQFF
TRBV27 few 14 CASSFKLGYSPLHF
TRBV7-9 few 15 CASSITSGAIDEQFF
TRBV29-1 - 13 CSVGVGGNTEAFF
TRBV5-1 - 14 CASSYLREADTQYF
TRBV5-5 few 16 CASSPASGGLSDTQYF
TRBV7-9 - 15 CASSAGTSGRDEQFF
TRBV7-8 few 14 CASSLERDHNEQYF
TRBV19 few 14 CASSTLGSSYGYTF
TRBV5-6 - 15 CASSLATGFRTEAFF
TRBV27 few 13 CASSSGGAWGYTF
TRBV27 - 12 CASSPRGREQYF
TRBV28 many 20 CASSPRTWGQLAGGHYEQYF
TRBV7-2 - 16 CASSLVRLADYNEQFF
TRBV5-1 many 14 CASSLGQENTEAFF
TRBV12-3/TRBV12-4 many 13 CASSSREETEAFF
TRBV10-3 few 15 CAISGTGRFSYGYTF
TRBV12-3/TRBV12-4 few 14 CASRQQGPSYEQYF
TRBV3-1 - 15 CASSGLGTMNTEAFF
TRBV10-3 - 12 CAISVDRAGYTF
TRBV29-1 few 11 CSGGVGETQYF
TRBV5-8 - 16 CASSPSIDRPGYEQYF
TRBV20-1 few 16 CSASAGTGGTNSPLHF
TRBV29-1 - 16 CSVGGTGDSSTDTQYF
TRBV3-1 few 14 CASSPRDKAYEQYF
TRBV18 few 13 CASSPFPIDTQYF
TRBV12-3/TRBV12-4 few 14 CASSQRQLVSPLHF
TRBV20-1 few 13 CSASGTVKETQYF
TRBV19 - 11 CASSISNEQFF
TRBV9 few 14 CASSVAPGQGEAFF
TRBV20-1 few 13 CSARAGDNEKLFF
TRBV11-3 - 16 CASSLRYSAADYGYTF
TRBV11-2 many 16 CASSLGGDRPNTEAFF
TRBV6-6 few 11 CASTEKGGYTF
TRBV3-1 - 16 CASSQSPGVGTDAQYF
TRBV12-3/TRBV12-4 - 15 CASSLRGRIEGEQFF
TRBV5-1 - 12 CASSETTYEQYF
TRBV12-3/TRBV12-4 few 14 CASSLVPPRYEQYF
TRBV12-3/TRBV12-4 many 13 CASSLQEIGELFF
TRBV6-1 many 15 CASGRTSGRGYEQYF
TRBV27 - 15 CASSLSARSTDTQYF
TRBV27 - 16 CASSLLAGWMYNEQFF